These 9 T cell receptor beta chains originate from one sample sequenced in a study of T cells after yellow fever vaccination. In TCRdb, the 5' RACE reads were re-called with MiXCR into one record per CDR3 protein. Among 350,000 or so distinct CDR3 sequences listed, 8.1% were seen once. This material consisted of PBMCs, taken 45 days after the first yellow fever vaccination. The source is a young man who received the YFV17D yellow fever vaccine.

This chain links TRBV7-2 with TRBJ1-4; 8 bases match TRBD1. The ends lost 7 bases at V and 8 bases at J; junction bases unmatched: 6. Germline loops: CDR1 SGHTA, CDR2 FQGNSA. The CDR3 extends over 13 amino acids. The CDR3 here is CASMDRDLEKLFF. In DNA, the CDR3 is TGTGCCAGCATGGACAGGGATTTGGAAAAACTGTTTTTT.

The chain recombines TRBV4-2 with TRBJ2-5, with TRBD1 matching over 11 bases. The CDR3 covers 17 residues. The ends lost 1 base at V and 2 bases at J; junction bases unmatched: 6. Germline loops: CDR1 LGHNA, CDR2 YNFKEQ. The CDR3 reads CASSQGIGTGGQETQYF. The CDR3 DNA follows: TGTGCCAGCAGCCAAGGCATAGGGACAGGGGGTCAAGAGACCCAGTACTTC.

The V and J genes are TRBV7-3 and TRBJ2-3, with D unresolved. CDR3 length equals 13 residues. V was cut by 6 bases and J by 4 bases, with 11 bases left in between. From germline, CDR1 is SGHTA and CDR2 FQGTGA. The CDR3 sequence is CASSSDPPDTQYF. CDR3 nucleotides: TGTGCCAGCAGTTCCGACCCCCCAGATACGCAGTATTTT.

The rearrangement joins TRBV11-2 to TRBJ1-5; D remains unclear. The CDR3 extends over 13 amino acids. Germline V lookup: CDR1 SGHAT, CDR2 FQNNGV. With 2 bases removed from V and 3 bases from J, the gap between germline ends came to 5 bases. CDR3 region: CASSLWTNQPQHF. CDR3 DNA: TGTGCCAGCAGCTTATGGACCAATCAGCCCCAGCATTTT. The whole variable domain, remainder taken from reference TRBV11-2 and TRBJ1-5, is EAGVAQSPRYKIIEKRQSVAFWCNPISGHATLYWYQQILGQGPKLLIQFQNNGVVDDSQLPKDRFSAERLKGVDSTLKIQPAKLEDSAVYLCASSLWTNQPQHFGDGTRLSIL.

This clonotype came up a few times. The chain employs TRBV5-1 and TRBJ2-3, with no clear D. Trimming left V 6 bases short and J 1 base short, with 12 bases between. The germline CDR1 and CDR2 sequences are SGHRS and YFSETQ. The CDR3 has 14 amino acids. CDR3 region: CASITGTGTDTQYF. CDR3 DNA: TGCGCCAGCATAACGGGTACCGGCACAGATACGCAGTATTTT.

At least ten counts were recorded for this clonotype. This chain joins TRBV4-3 and TRBJ2-3; TRBD2 might be the D (6 bases). This CDR3 region has 17 residues. The V end lost 0 bases, the J end lost 2 bases, and 15 bases lay between the germline ends. Germline V gene data show CDR1 as LGHNA and CDR2 as YSLEER. The CDR3: CASSQDRRGSITDTQYF. CDR3 nucleotides: TGCGCCAGCAGCCAAGATCGGCGGGGAAGCATCACAGATACGCAGTATTTT.

This clonotype occurred a few times. The chain has TRBV28 and TRBJ1-5; 7 bases line up with TRBD1. CDR1 and CDR2 from the germline V gene are MDHEN and SYDVKM. This CDR3 comprises 13 residues. J was trimmed by 7 bases and V by 5 bases; bases with no gene match: 5. CDR3 sequence (DNA): TGTGCCAGCAGTACAGGGGTTTGGCAGCCCCAGCATTTT. It specifies CASSTGVWQPQHF.

DNA of the CDR3: TGCGCCAGCAGCTTCGACAGGGGGTATAACATTCAGTACTTC. It encodes CASSFDRGYNIQYF. The J gene is TRBJ2-4, the V gene TRBV5-1; 9 bases align to TRBD1. Germline-derived CDR1 and CDR2 are SGHRS and YFSETQ. There are 14 residues in the CDR3. V shed 2 bases and J 7 bases; nucleotides not matched to a gene: 4.

The genes are TRBV6-5 and TRBJ2-3, with D possibly being TRBD1 (6 bases). The CDR3 is 16 residues long. Germline CDR1 MNHEY, CDR2 SVGAGI. Trimming took off 0 bases at V and 9 bases at J, with 19 bases between the two ends. The CDR3 DNA reads TGTGCCAGCAGTTACTCACCCGAGGGGGTCCTCTTCACGCAGTATTTT. Its translation is CASSYSPEGVLFTQYF.